Listed below are T cell receptor beta chains from one sample, sequenced in a study of vaccination effects on CD4 cells after COVID-19. Their cognate antigens are unknown. Here immunoSEQ multiplex PCR was the method, and the copy in TCRdb shows in-frame clones only, minus some. Seen here are fewer than 35,000 clones, 70% observed once, and the top ten hold roughly 3.8%. The sequencing here drew on CD4+ T cells from PBMCs cultured without peptide, taken before COVID-19 vaccination. These receptor sequences come from a human donor who received a COVID-19 vaccine. Both conserved end residues are part of each CDR3. The order of the fields is V gene, J gene, clone size, D gene, CDR3 DNA, CDR3 protein. D genes are given only for firm matches. Clone size is not always given. Where it is, it says once, few, many or a class for expanded clones.

>TRBV12-5|TRBJ2-3|NA|NA
TGTGCTAGTGGTTTGGTATCTGGAGATACGCAGTATTTT
CASGLVSGDTQYF
>TRBV19|TRBJ2-7|NA|TRBD1
TGTGCCAGTGGGACAGGGAAGCCCTACGAGCAGTACTTC
CASGTGKPYEQYF
>TRBV18|TRBJ1-1|NA|NA
TGTGCCAGCTCACCACCGGTGGGGCAGTGGACTGAAGCTTTCTTT
CASSPPVGQWTEAFF
>TRBV19|TRBJ1-5|NA|NA
TGTGCCAGTAGCGACCGGGACGGCAATCAGCCCCAGCATTTT
CASSDRDGNQPQHF
>TRBV10-3|TRBJ1-1|NA|NA
TGTGCCATCAGATCCGACACGATGAACACTGAAGCTTTCTTT
CAIRSDTMNTEAFF
>TRBV5-1|TRBJ2-5|NA|NA
TGCGCCAGCAGCAGGAGGGTTCGAGTAGATCAAGAGACCCAGTACTTC
CASSRRVRVDQETQYF
>TRBV6-1|TRBJ2-4|NA|NA
TGTGCCAGCAGTGAAATGGGAGTAAACATTCAGTACTTC
CASSEMGVNIQYF
>TRBV18|TRBJ1-6|NA|NA
TGTGCCAGCTCACCTACATGGGACGTTGATAATTCACCCCTCCACTTT
CASSPTWDVDNSPLHF
>TRBV2|TRBJ1-6|few|NA
TGTGCCACCAACCAGGGTACCGGAGGGATTTCACCCCTCCACTTT
CATNQGTGGISPLHF
>TRBV5-4|TRBJ2-6|few|NA
TGTGCCAGCAGCTATGGGACCGTCGCTGGGGCCAACGTCCTGACTTTC
CASSYGTVAGANVLTF
>TRBV18|TRBJ1-3|NA|NA
TGTGCCAGCTCACCCGGTGATGGTGGGGGGCATTCTGGAAACACCATATATTTT
CASSPGDGGGHSGNTIYF
>TRBV5-1|TRBJ2-7|NA|TRBD2
TGCGCCAGCAGCTCTTCTACCGGGACGGTAGCGGGCGAGCAGTACTTC
CASSSSTGTVAGEQYF
>TRBV6-1|TRBJ1-2|few|NA
TGTGCCAGCAGTGAACAGGCTCTCTATGGCTACACCTTC
CASSEQALYGYTF
>TRBV19|TRBJ1-2|NA|NA
TGTGCCAGTAGTATAGATGTTCGGGTGAAGGGCGGCTACACCTTC
CASSIDVRVKGGYTF
>TRBV29-1|TRBJ2-7|NA|TRBD2
TGCAGCGTTCTTGGACTAGCGGGAATCGACAGCTCCTACGAGCAGTACTTC
CSVLGLAGIDSSYEQYF
>TRBV5-1|TRBJ2-5|NA|NA
TGCGCCAGCAGCTCGGGATGGGGAGAGACCCAGTACTTC
CASSSGWGETQYF
>TRBV14|TRBJ1-2|few|NA
TGTGCCAGCAGCCAGTCCAGGAACTATGGCTACACCTTC
CASSQSRNYGYTF
>TRBV19|TRBJ2-1|NA|TRBD1
TGTGCCAGTACCTCGGACAGGTTCTACAATGAGCAGTTCTTC
CASTSDRFYNEQFF
>TRBV19|TRBJ2-1|few|TRBD1
TGTGCCAGTAGTAGGGGACAGGTGTCTAATGAGCAGTTCTTC
CASSRGQVSNEQFF
>TRBV2|TRBJ2-1|NA|NA
TGTGCCAGCAGTGATCCAGCGGAAGTAGCTTCCTACAATGAGCAGTTCTTC
CASSDPAEVASYNEQFF
>TRBV5-8|TRBJ1-1|NA|NA
TGTGCCAGCGTCAGGGGTCAGAACACTGAAGCTTTCTTT
CASVRGQNTEAFF
>TRBV3-1/TRBV3-2|TRBJ2-1|NA|NA
TGTGCCAGCAGCCAAATTAGGACTCACTCCTACAATGAGCAGTTCTTC
CASSQIRTHSYNEQFF
>TRBV18|TRBJ1-5|NA|NA
TGTGCCAGCTCACCACCGGGCTTGAAAGGCAATCAGCCCCAGCATTTT
CASSPPGLKGNQPQHF
>TRBV19|TRBJ1-2|NA|NA
TGTGCCAGTAGTATAGCTAACGGAATTAACTATGGCTACACCTTC
CASSIANGINYGYTF
>TRBV6-5|TRBJ2-7|once|NA
NA
CASSSSTYLSSYEQYF
>TRBV6-6|TRBJ1-4|few|TRBD1
TGTGCCAGCAGCGAGGACAGGGGATATGAAAAACTGTTTTTT
CASSEDRGYEKLFF
>TRBV5-1|TRBJ2-2|NA|TRBD1
TGCGCCAGCAGCCGGCAGGGGGATTTGACCGGGGAGCTGTTTTTT
CASSRQGDLTGELFF
>TRBV7-9|TRBJ2-3|NA|NA
TGTGCCAGCAGCTTAACATTGCTAGGTTCCCAAGATACGCAGTATTTT
CASSLTLLGSQDTQYF
>TRBV2|TRBJ2-5|few|NA
TGTGCCAGCAGTGCCTCCGGGGGGCGTTGGGAGACCCAGTACTTC
CASSASGGRWETQYF
>TRBV29-1|TRBJ2-4|NA|TRBD2
TGCAGCGTTGTGTTAGCGGGAGGGCTAGCCAAAAACATTCAGTACTTC
CSVVLAGGLAKNIQYF
>TRBV12-3/TRBV12-4|TRBJ2-3|NA|NA
TGTGCCAGCAGACCCGACACAGATACGCAGTATTTT
CASRPDTDTQYF
>TRBV6-1|TRBJ2-7|NA|TRBD1
TGTGCCAGCAGTGAGACGACAGGGACAGGGTTTGGAGACGAGCAGTACTTC
CASSETTGTGFGDEQYF
>TRBV7-6|TRBJ2-1|NA|TRBD2
TGTGCCAGCAGCCCATACGAAACTAGCGGGAGTCGCAATGAGCAGTTCTTC
CASSPYETSGSRNEQFF
>TRBV9|TRBJ2-7|NA|NA
TGTGCCAGCAGCGTCGTGGGCGGATGCTGCTCCTACGAGCAGTACTTC
CASSVVGGCCSYEQYF
>TRBV12-5|TRBJ2-1|once|NA
TGTGCTAGTGGTAAAGGGGTGAGTGAGCAGTTCTTC
CASGKGVSEQFF
>TRBV20-1|TRBJ2-3|once|NA
TGCAGTGCTAGTAAGGGGGGCCTAGTTTCAGATACGCAGTATTTT
CSASKGGLVSDTQYF
>TRBV5-5|TRBJ2-4|NA|NA
TGTGCCAGCAGTCCCTGGAGGGGGAACATTCAGTACTTC
CASSPWRGNIQYF